This is a list of T cell receptor beta chains from one sample in a study of neurological immune-mediated disorders. TCRdb re-derived calls from the 5' RACE reads in MiXCR, one entry per CDR3 protein. The sample includes about 36,000 distinct CDR3 sequences, around a tenth of them seen just once. The sequenced sample was PBMCs. Every receptor here comes from a woman under 40 with HTLV-1-associated myelopathy (HAM/TSP). Each CDR3 is given without its conserved first and last residue. D genes are given only for firm matches.

d_gene: TRBD1
v_gene: TRBV20-1
CDR3aa: SVPGQTYNEQF

d_gene: .
v_gene: TRBV9
CDR3aa: ASSVGTNYGYT

d_gene: TRBD2
v_gene: TRBV20-1
CDR3aa: SARDLAGGLLNEQF

d_gene: .
v_gene: TRBV20-1
CDR3aa: SASREDQPQH

d_gene: .
v_gene: TRBV5-1
CDR3aa: ASSLAAGGDEQY

d_gene: TRBD1
v_gene: TRBV5-1
CDR3aa: ASSLGTGPNQPQH

d_gene: .
v_gene: TRBV5-6
CDR3aa: ASSIDRYNEQF

d_gene: .
v_gene: TRBV6-6
CDR3aa: ASSYPDSPQH

d_gene: .
v_gene: TRBV7-8
CDR3aa: ASSLARLYNEQF

d_gene: .
v_gene: TRBV12-3/TRBV12-4
CDR3aa: ASSLRQGLYEQY

d_gene: TRBD2
v_gene: TRBV5-1
CDR3aa: ASSFVIGGDNEQF

d_gene: TRBD2
v_gene: TRBV19
CDR3aa: ASRRGLAGGTGELF

d_gene: .
v_gene: TRBV5-4
CDR3aa: ASSSATQAYEQY

d_gene: TRBD2
v_gene: TRBV20-1
CDR3aa: SARPITPGTSGALYEQY

d_gene: .
v_gene: TRBV5-1
CDR3aa: ASSSNSPILTDTQY

d_gene: .
v_gene: TRBV20-1
CDR3aa: SARGNGYT

d_gene: TRBD1
v_gene: TRBV6-5
CDR3aa: ASSYSSARQGAREQY

d_gene: TRBD2
v_gene: TRBV6-5
CDR3aa: ASRLAWWLYLVNTGELF

d_gene: TRBD1
v_gene: TRBV12-3/TRBV12-4
CDR3aa: ASSPGTGVDGNQPQH

d_gene: TRBD1
v_gene: TRBV20-1
CDR3aa: SASSGTGGYGYT

d_gene: .
v_gene: TRBV5-1
CDR3aa: ASSPGVSSEAF

d_gene: TRBD1
v_gene: TRBV3-1
CDR3aa: ASRDGQGASEAF

d_gene: .
v_gene: TRBV20-1
CDR3aa: SARTWNANTEAF

d_gene: .
v_gene: TRBV10-3
CDR3aa: AISENRPGAGSGEQF

d_gene: .
v_gene: TRBV20-1
CDR3aa: SARDARTGNTIY

d_gene: .
v_gene: TRBV7-2
CDR3aa: ASSLKNQPQH

d_gene: .
v_gene: TRBV7-2
CDR3aa: ASSLSVREHSPLH

d_gene: .
v_gene: TRBV2
CDR3aa: ASSEVSSGNTIY

d_gene: .
v_gene: TRBV18
CDR3aa: ASSPQQAAEQF

d_gene: .
v_gene: TRBV5-1
CDR3aa: ASSPMVMTTSSYNEQF

d_gene: .
v_gene: TRBV27
CDR3aa: ASSPAGTPDLF

d_gene: .
v_gene: TRBV20-1
CDR3aa: SARGGRASSYEQY

d_gene: .
v_gene: TRBV20-1
CDR3aa: SARWGVHNSPLH

d_gene: .
v_gene: TRBV29-1
CDR3aa: SVEDPRGTEAF

d_gene: TRBD1
v_gene: TRBV18
CDR3aa: ASSPQGAIGSPLH

d_gene: .
v_gene: TRBV7-9
CDR3aa: ASSFDAARNEQF

d_gene: .
v_gene: TRBV27
CDR3aa: ASGRGPNSGANVLT

d_gene: TRBD1
v_gene: TRBV20-1
CDR3aa: SAAQIQGPRDTQY

d_gene: .
v_gene: TRBV20-1
CDR3aa: SHMRQGGDTEAF

d_gene: .
v_gene: TRBV20-1
CDR3aa: SAFETANQPQH

d_gene: TRBD1
v_gene: TRBV27
CDR3aa: ASSPGTGANTEAF

d_gene: .
v_gene: TRBV20-1
CDR3aa: SARLDNTDTQY

d_gene: TRBD1
v_gene: TRBV4-1
CDR3aa: ASSQVPGQGPAAQAF

d_gene: .
v_gene: TRBV20-1
CDR3aa: SAARAGSTDTQY

d_gene: TRBD2
v_gene: TRBV7-2
CDR3aa: ASSPPGLAGGVTLY

d_gene: .
v_gene: TRBV20-1
CDR3aa: SDRVPPSPYEQY

d_gene: .
v_gene: TRBV5-1
CDR3aa: ASRATGFYGYT

d_gene: TRBD2
v_gene: TRBV12-3/TRBV12-4
CDR3aa: ASSFSRGVTDTQY

d_gene: TRBD2
v_gene: TRBV7-9
CDR3aa: ASSLGLAGSADTQY

d_gene: .
v_gene: TRBV5-1
CDR3aa: ASSLDRVPGANVLT

d_gene: .
v_gene: TRBV6-5
CDR3aa: ASSLQGYGYT

d_gene: .
v_gene: TRBV13
CDR3aa: ASSLGAGLNNEQF

d_gene: .
v_gene: TRBV5-5
CDR3aa: ASSLEGANSYEQY

d_gene: .
v_gene: TRBV6-4
CDR3aa: ASSDGVTEAF

d_gene: TRBD1
v_gene: TRBV5-1
CDR3aa: ASSERPGQGVVDEQF

d_gene: TRBD1
v_gene: TRBV20-1
CDR3aa: SARDGTGLYPLFNNEQF

d_gene: .
v_gene: TRBV5-1
CDR3aa: ASSLPGTGANVLT

d_gene: .
v_gene: TRBV20-1
CDR3aa: SARDPAAHTEAF

d_gene: .
v_gene: TRBV7-2
CDR3aa: ASSFYICSAREGGAKNIQY